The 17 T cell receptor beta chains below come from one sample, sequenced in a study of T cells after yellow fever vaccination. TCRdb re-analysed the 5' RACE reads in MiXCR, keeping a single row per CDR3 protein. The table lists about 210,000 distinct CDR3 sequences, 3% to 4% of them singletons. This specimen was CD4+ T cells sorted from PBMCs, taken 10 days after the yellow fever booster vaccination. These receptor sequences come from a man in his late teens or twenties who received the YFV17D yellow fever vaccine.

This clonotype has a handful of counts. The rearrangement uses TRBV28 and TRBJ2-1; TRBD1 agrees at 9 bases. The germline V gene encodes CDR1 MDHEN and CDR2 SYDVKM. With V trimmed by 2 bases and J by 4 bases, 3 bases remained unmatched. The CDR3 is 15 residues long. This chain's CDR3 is CASSLTDRGYNEQFF. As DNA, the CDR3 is TGTGCCAGCAGTTTAACGGACAGGGGATACAATGAGCAGTTCTTC.

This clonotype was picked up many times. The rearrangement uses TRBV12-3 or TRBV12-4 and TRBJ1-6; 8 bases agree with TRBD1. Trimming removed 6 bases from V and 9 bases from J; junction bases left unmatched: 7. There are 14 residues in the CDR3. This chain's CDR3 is CASRPGTGSSPLHF. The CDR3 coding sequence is TGTGCCAGCAGACCCGGGACAGGTAGTTCACCCCTCCACTTT.

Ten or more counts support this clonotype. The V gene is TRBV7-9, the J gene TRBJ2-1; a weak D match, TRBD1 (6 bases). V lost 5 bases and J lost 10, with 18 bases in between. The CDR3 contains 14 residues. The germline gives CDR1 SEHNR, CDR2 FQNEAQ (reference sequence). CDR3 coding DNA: TGTGCCAGCAGCCCAAGCAAGGGGGTTGGCGAGCAGTTCTTC. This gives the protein CASSPSKGVGEQFF.

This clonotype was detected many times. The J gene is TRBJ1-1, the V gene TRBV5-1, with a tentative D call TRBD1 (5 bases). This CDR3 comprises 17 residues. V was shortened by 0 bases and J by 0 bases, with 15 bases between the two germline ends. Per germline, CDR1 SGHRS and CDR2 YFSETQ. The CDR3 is CASSLGQLLSLNTEAFF. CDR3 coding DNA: TGCGCCAGCAGCTTGGGACAGCTACTCTCCCTGAACACTGAAGCTTTCTTT. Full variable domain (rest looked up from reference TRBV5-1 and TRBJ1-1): KAGVTQTPRYLIKTRGQQVTLSCSPISGHRSVSWYQQTPGQGLQFLFEYFSETQRNKGNFPGRFSGRQFSNSRSEMNVSTLELGDSALYLCASSLGQLLSLNTEAFFGQGTRLTVV.

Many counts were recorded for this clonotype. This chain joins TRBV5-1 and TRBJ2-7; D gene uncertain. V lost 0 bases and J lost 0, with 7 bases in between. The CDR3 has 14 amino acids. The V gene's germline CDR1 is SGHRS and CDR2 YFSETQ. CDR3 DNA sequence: TGCGCCAGCAGCTTGGACAGCATCTCCTACGAGCAGTACGTC. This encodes CASSLDSISYEQYV.

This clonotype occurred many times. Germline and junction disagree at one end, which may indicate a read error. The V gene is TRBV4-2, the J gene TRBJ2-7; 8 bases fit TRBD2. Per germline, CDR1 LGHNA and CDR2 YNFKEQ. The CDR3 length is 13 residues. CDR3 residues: CASSQDGERGLCF. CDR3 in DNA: TGTGCCAGCAGCCAAGACGGTGAGCGGGGGTTGTGCTTC.

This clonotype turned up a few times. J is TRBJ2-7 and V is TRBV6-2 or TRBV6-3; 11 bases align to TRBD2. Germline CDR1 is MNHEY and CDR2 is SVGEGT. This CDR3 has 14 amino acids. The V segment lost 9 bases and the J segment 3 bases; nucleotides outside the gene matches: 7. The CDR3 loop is CARLAGGLSYEQYF. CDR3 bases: TGTGCCAGGTTAGCGGGGGGGTTGAGCTACGAGCAGTACTTC.

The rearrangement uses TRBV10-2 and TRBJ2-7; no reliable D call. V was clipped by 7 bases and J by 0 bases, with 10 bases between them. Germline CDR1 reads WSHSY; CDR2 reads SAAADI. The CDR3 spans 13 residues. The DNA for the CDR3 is TGCGCCAGCATTGACACGAACTCCTACGAGCAGTACGTC. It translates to CASIDTNSYEQYV.

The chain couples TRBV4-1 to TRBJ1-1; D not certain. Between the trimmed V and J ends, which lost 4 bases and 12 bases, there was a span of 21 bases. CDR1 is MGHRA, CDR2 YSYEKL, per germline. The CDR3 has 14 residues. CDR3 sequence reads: CASSLSDRTADTFF. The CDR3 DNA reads TGCGCCAGCAGCCTTTCAGACCGCACCGCCGACACTTTCTTT.

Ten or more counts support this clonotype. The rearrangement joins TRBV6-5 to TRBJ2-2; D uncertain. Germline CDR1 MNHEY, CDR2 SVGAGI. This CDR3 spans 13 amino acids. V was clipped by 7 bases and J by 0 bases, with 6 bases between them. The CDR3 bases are TGTGCCAGCATCTCTCCGAACACCGGGGAGCTGTTTTTT. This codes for CASISPNTGELFF.

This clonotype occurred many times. CDR3 residues: CASSPTGGFGSPLHF. In DNA form, the CDR3 reads TGTGCCAGCAGTCCGACAGGGGGCTTCGGTTCACCCCTCCACTTT. V gene TRBV27 combines with J gene TRBJ1-6, with TRBD1 matching 10 bases. The CDR3 sequence is 15 residues long. The germline gives CDR1 MNHEY, CDR2 SMNVEV (reference sequence). V gave up 5 bases and J gave up 9 bases; unmatched junction bases: 7.

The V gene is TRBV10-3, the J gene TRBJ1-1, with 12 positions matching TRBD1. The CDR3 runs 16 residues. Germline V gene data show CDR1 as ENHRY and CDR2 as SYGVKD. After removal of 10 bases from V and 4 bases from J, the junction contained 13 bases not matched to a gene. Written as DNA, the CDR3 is TGTGCCACTTACGCCGGGACAGGGGGCTGGGCCACTGAAGCTTTCTTT. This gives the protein CATYAGTGGWATEAFF.

The chain's CDR3 is CASSLNGLQETQYF. The CDR3 region has the DNA TGTGCCAGCAGCTTAAACGGACTGCAAGAGACCCAGTACTTC. The genes are TRBV7-3 and TRBJ2-5; D is perhaps TRBD2 (5 bases). This CDR3 spans 14 amino acids. CDR1 SGHTA and CDR2 FQGTGA come from the germline V gene. Trimming pared 1 base from V and 2 bases from J, leaving 8 bases between.

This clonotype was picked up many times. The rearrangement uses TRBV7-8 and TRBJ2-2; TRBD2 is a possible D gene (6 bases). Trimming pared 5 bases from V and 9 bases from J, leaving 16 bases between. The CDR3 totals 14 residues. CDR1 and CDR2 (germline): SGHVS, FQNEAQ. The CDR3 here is CASSQDEDYRELFF. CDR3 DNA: TGTGCCAGCAGCCAAGACGAGGACTATAGGGAGCTGTTTTTT. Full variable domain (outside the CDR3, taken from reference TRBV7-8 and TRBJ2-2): GAGVSQSPRYKVAKRGQDVALRCDPISGHVSLFWYQQALGQGPEFLTYFQNEAQLDKSGLPSDRFFAERPEGSVSTLKIQRTQQEDSAVYLCASSQDEDYRELFFGEGSRLTVL.

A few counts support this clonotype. The CDR3 sequence: CASSPLNSGGASGANVLTF. The CDR3 nucleotides are TGTGCCAGCAGCCCCCTCAATAGCGGGGGGGCCTCTGGGGCCAACGTCCTGACTTTC. The genes are TRBV6-5 and TRBJ2-6, with 11 positions matching TRBD2. V dropped 6 bases and J dropped 0; count of bases not matched to a gene: 10. The CDR3 length is 19 residues. Germline loops: CDR1 MNHEY, CDR2 SVGAGI.

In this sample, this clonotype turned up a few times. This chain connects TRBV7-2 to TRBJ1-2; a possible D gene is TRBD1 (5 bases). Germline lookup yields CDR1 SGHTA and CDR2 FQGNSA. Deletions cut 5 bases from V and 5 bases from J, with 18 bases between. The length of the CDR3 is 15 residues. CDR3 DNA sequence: TGTGCCAGCAGCCCGCCGGGACGTGCTCATTATGGCTACACCTTC. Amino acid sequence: CASSPPGRAHYGYTF.

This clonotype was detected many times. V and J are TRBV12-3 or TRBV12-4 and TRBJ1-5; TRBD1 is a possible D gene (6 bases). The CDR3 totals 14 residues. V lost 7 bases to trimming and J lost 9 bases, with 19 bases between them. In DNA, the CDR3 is TGTGCCAGCACCGCTACCACAGGGCTAGGGCCCCAGCATTTT. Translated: CASTATTGLGPQHF.